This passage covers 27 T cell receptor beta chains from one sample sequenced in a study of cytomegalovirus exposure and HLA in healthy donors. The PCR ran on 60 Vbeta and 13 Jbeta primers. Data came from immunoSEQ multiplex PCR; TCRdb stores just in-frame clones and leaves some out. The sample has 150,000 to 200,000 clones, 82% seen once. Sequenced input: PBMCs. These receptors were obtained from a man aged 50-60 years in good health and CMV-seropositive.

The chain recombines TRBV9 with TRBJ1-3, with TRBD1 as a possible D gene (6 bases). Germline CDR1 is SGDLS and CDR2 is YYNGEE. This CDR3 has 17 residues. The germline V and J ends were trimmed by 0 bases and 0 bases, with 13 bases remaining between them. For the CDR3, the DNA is TGTGCCAGCAGCGTAGGGGGGGGCAGGTCCTCTGGAAACACCATATATTTT. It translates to CASSVGGGRSSGNTIYF.

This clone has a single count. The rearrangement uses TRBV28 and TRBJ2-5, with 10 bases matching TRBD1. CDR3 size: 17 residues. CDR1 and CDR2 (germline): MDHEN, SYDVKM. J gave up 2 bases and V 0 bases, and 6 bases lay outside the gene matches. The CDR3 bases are TGTGCCAGCAGTTTATGGGGGACAGGGGCCCTACAAGAGACCCAGTACTTC. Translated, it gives CASSLWGTGALQETQYF. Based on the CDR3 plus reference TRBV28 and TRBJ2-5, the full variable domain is DVKVTQSSRYLVKRTGEKVFLECVQDMDHENMFWYRQDPGLGLRLIYFSYDVKMKEKGDIPEGYSVSREKKERFSLILESASTNQTSMYLCASSLWGTGALQETQYFGPGTRLLVL.

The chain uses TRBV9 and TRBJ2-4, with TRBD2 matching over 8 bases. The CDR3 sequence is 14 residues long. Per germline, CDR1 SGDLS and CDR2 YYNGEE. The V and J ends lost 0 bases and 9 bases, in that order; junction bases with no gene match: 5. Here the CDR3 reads CASSVGAGDPIQYF. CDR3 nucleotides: TGTGCCAGCAGCGTAGGAGCGGGAGATCCCATTCAGTACTTC. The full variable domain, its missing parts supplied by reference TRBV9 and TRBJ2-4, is DSGVTQTPKHLITATGQRVTLRCSPRSGDLSVYWYQQSLDQGLQFLIQYYNGEERAKGNILERFSAQQFPDLHSELNLSSLELGDSALYFCASSVGAGDPIQYFGAGTRLSVL.

The CDR3 DNA reads TGTGCCAGCAGTCCCTCGACTAGCACTTACGAGCAGTACTTC. Translating gives CASSPSTSTYEQYF. The V gene is TRBV6-6, the J gene TRBJ2-7, with 7 bases matching TRBD2. CDR1 is MNHNY and CDR2 is SVGAGI in the germline V gene (reference sequence). The CDR3 is 14 amino acids. After removal of 5 bases from V and 4 bases from J, the junction contained 8 bases not matched to a gene.

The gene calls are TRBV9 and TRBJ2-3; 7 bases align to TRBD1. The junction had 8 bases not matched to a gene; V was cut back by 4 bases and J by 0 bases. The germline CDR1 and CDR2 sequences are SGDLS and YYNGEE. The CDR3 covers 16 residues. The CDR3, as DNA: TGTGCCAGCAGCACAGGGGACAGCTATAGCACAGATACGCAGTATTTT. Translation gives CASSTGDSYSTDTQYF.

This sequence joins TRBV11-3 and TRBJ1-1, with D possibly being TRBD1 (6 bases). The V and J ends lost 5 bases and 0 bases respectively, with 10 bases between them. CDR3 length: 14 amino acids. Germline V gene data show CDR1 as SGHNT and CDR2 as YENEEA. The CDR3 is CASSLRGMNTEAFF. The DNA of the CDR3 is TGTGCCAGCAGCCTCAGGGGTATGAACACTGAAGCTTTCTTT.

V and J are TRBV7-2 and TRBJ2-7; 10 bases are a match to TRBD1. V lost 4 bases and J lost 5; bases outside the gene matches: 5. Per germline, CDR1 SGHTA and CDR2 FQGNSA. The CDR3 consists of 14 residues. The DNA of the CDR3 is TGTGCCAGCAGCTCTAGGACAGGGGGAGACGAGCAGTACTTC. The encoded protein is CASSSRTGGDEQYF. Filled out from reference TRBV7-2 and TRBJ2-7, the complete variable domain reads GAGVSQSPSNKVTEKGKDVELRCDPISGHTALYWYRQSLGQGLEFLIYFQGNSAPDKSGLPSDRFSAERTGGSVSTLTIQRTQQEDSAVYLCASSSRTGGDEQYFGPGTRLTVT.

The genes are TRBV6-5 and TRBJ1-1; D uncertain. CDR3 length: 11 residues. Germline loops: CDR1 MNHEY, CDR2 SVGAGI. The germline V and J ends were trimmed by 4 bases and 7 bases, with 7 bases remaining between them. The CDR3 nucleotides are TGTGCCAGCAGTTCCGAGGTTGAAGCTTTCTTT. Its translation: CASSSEVEAFF.

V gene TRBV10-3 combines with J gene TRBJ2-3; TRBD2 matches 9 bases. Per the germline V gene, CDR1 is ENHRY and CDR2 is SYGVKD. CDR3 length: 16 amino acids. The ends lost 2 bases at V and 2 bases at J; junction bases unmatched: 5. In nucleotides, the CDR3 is TGTGCCATCAGTGAGAGACTAGCGGAGAACACAGATACGCAGTATTTT. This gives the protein CAISERLAENTDTQYF.

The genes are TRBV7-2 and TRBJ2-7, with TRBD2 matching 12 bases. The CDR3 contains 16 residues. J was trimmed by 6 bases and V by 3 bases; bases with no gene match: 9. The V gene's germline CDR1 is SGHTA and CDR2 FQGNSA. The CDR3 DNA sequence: TGTGCCAGCAGCTTTTCTAGCGGGGGGGCCGTGGGCGAGCAGTACTTC. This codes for CASSFSSGGAVGEQYF.

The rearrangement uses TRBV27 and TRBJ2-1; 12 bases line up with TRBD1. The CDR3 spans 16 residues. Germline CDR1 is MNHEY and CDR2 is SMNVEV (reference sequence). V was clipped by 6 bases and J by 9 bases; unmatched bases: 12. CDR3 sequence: CASRKPRDRGLFEQFF. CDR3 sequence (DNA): TGTGCCAGCAGGAAACCGCGGGACAGGGGGCTGTTTGAGCAGTTCTTC.

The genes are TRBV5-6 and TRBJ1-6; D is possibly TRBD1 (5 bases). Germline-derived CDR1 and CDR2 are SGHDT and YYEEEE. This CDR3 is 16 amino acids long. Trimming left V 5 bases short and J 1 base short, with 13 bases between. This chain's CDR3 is CASSLRGASYNSPLHF. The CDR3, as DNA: TGTGCCAGCAGTTTGAGGGGCGCTTCCTATAATTCACCCCTCCACTTT.

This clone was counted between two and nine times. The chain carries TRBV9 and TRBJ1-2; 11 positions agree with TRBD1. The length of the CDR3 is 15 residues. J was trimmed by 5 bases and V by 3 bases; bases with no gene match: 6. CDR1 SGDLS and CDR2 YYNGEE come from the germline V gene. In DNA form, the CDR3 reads TGTGCCAGCAGCGCTGGGGACAGGGGGAATTATGGCTACACCTTC. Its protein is CASSAGDRGNYGYTF.

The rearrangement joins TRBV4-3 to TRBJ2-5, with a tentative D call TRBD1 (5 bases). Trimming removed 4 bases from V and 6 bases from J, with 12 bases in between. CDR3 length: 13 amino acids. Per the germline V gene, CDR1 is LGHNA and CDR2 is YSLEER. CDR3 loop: CASSLDRGQTQYF. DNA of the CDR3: TGCGCCAGCAGCCTAGATAGGGGTCAGACCCAGTACTTC.

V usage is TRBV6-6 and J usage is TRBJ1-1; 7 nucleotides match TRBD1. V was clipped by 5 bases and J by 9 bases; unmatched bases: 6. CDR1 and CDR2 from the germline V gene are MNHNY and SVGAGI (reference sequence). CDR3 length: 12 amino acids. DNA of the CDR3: TGTGCCAGCAGTATTGGACAGGTTCAAGCTTTCTTT. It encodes CASSIGQVQAFF.

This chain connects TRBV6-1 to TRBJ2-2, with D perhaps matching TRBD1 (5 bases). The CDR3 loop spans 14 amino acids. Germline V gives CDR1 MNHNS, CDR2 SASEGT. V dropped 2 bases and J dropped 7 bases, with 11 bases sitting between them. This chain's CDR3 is CASSETGAIGELFF. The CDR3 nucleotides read TGTGCCAGCAGTGAAACTGGGGCAATCGGGGAGCTGTTTTTT.

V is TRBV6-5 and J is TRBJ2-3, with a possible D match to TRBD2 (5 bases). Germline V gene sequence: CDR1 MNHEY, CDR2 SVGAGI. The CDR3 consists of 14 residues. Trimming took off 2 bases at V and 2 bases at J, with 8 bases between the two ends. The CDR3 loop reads CASSYRGDTDTQYF. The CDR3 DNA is TGTGCCAGCAGTTACCGGGGAGACACAGATACGCAGTATTTT.

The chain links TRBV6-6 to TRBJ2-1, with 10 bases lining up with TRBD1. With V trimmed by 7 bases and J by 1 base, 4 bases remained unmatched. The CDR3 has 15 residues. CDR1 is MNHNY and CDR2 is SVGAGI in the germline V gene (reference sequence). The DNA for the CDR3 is TGTGCCAGCACCCCGGGACAGGGGTCCTACAATGAGCAGTTCTTC. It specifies CASTPGQGSYNEQFF.

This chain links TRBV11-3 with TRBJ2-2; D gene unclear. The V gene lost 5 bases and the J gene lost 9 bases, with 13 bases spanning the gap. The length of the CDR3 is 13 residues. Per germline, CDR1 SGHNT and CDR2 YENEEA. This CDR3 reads CASSAAGFRELFF. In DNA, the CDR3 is TGTGCCAGCAGCGCGGCTGGTTTCCGGGAGCTGTTTTTT.

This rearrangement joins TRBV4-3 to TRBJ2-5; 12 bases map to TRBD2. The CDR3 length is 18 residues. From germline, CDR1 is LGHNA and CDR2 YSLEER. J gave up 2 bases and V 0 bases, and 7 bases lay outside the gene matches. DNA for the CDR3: TGCGCCAGCAGCCAAGATCTAGCGGGAGGGCCGGGGCAAGAGACCCAGTACTTC. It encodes CASSQDLAGGPGQETQYF.

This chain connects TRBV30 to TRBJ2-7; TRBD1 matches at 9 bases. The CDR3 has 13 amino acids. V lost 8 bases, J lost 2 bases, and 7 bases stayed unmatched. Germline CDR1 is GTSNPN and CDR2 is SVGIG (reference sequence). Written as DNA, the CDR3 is TGTGCCGTAACAGGGGGCGTCCCCTACGAGCAGTACTTC. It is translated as CAVTGGVPYEQYF.

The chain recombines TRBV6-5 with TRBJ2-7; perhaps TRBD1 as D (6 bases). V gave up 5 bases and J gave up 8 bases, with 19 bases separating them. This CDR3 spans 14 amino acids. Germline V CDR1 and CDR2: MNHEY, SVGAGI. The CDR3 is CASSGPQQGEKQYF. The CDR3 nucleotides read TGTGCCAGCAGTGGACCCCAACAGGGAGAGAAGCAGTACTTC.

The CDR3 coding sequence is TGTGCCAGCGCGGAGGGCAGGGGGCGAACAGATACGCAGTATTTT. It codes for CASAEGRGRTDTQYF. The rearrangement links TRBV18 to TRBJ2-3; 8 positions match TRBD1. The CDR3 covers 15 residues. After removal of 8 bases from V and 3 bases from J, the junction contained 10 bases not matched to a gene. Germline V lookup: CDR1 KGHSH, CDR2 LQKENI.

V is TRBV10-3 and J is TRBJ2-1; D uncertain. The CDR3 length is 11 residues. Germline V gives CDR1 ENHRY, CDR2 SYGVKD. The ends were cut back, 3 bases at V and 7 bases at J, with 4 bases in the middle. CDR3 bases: TGTGCCATCAGTGATCCGAATGAGCAGTTCTTC. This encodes CAISDPNEQFF.

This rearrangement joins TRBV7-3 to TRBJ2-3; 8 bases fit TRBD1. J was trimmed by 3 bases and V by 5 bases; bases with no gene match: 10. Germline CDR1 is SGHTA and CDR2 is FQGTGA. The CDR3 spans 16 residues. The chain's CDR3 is CASSKNGQGGTDTQYF. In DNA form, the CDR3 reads TGTGCCAGCAGCAAAAATGGACAGGGCGGGACAGATACGCAGTATTTT.

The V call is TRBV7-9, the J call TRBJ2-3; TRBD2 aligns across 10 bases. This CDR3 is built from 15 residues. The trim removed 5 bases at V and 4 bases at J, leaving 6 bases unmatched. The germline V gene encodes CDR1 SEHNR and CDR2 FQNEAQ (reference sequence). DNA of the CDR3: TGTGCCAGCAGCATACTAGCGGGATACGCAGATACGCAGTATTTT. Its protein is CASSILAGYADTQYF.

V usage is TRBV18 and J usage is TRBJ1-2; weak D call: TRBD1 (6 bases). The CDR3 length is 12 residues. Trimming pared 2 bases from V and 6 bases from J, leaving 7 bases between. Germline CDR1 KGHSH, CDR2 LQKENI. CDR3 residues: CASSPSGDGYTF. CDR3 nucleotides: TGTGCCAGCTCACCATCAGGGGATGGCTACACCTTC.